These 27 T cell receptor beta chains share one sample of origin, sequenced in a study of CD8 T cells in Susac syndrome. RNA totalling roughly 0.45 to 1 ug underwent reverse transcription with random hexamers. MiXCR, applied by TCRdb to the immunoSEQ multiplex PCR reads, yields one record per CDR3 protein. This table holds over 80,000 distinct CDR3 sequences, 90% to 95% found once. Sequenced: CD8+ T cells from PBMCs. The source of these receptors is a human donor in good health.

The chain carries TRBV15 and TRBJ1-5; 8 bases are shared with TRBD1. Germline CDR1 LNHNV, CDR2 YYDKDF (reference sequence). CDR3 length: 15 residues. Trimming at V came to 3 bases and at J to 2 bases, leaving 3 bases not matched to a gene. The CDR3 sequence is CATSSGQGGNQPQHF. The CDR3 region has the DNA TGTGCCACCAGCAGCGGACAGGGTGGCAATCAGCCCCAGCATTTT.

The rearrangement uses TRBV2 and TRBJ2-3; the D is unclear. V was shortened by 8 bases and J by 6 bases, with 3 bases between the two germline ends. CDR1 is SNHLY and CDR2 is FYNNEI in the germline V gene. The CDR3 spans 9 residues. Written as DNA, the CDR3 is TGTGCCAGCGGGGATACGCAGTATTTT. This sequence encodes CASGDTQYF.

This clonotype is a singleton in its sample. The CDR3 reads CASGLVPGLGGYTF. CDR3 sequence (DNA): TGTGCTAGTGGTTTGGTACCTGGGTTAGGGGGCTACACCTTC. The V call is TRBV12-5, the J call TRBJ1-2; D gene uncertain. The CDR3 runs 14 residues. V dropped 0 bases and J dropped 8 bases, with 13 bases sitting between them. Germline V gene lookup returns CDR1 LGHNT and CDR2 FRNRAP. Full variable domain (missing parts from reference TRBV12-5 and TRBJ1-2): DARVTQTPRHKVTEMGQEVTMRCQPILGHNTVFWYRQTMMQGLELLAYFRNRAPLDDSGMPKDRFSAEMPDATLATLKIQPSEPRDSAVYFCASGLVPGLGGYTFGSGTRLTVV.

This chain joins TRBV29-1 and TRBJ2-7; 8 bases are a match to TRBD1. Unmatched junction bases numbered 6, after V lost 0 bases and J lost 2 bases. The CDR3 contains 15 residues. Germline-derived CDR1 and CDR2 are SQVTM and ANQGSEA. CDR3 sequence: CSVEDPGQGAYEQYF. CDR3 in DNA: TGCAGCGTTGAAGATCCTGGACAGGGCGCCTACGAGCAGTACTTC.

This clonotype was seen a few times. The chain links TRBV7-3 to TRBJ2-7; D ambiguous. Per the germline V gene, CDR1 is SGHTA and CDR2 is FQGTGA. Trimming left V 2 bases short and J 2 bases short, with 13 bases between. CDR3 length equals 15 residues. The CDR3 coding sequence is TGTGCCAGCAGCTTAGGAGCTGATTCTACCTACGAGCAGTACTTC. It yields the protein CASSLGADSTYEQYF.

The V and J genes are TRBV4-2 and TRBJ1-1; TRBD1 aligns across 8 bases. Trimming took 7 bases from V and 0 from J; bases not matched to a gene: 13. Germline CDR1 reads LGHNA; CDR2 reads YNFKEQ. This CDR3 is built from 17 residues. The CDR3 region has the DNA TGTGCCAGCACCCCAGGGACAGGACGGGCCCTGAACACTGAAGCTTTCTTT. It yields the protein CASTPGTGRALNTEAFF.

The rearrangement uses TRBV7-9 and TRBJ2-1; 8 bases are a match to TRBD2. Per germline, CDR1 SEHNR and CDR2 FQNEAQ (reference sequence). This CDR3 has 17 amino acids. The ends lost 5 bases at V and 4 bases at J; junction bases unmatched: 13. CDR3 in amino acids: CASSPPGGSLGYNEQFF. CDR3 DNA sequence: TGTGCCAGCAGCCCCCCGGGGGGGAGCTTGGGTTACAATGAGCAGTTCTTC. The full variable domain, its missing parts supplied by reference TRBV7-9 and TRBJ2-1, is DTGVSQNPRHKITKRGQNVTFRCDPISEHNRLYWYRQTLGQGPEFLTYFQNEAQLEKSRLLSDRFSAERPKGSFSTLEIQRTEQGDSAMYLCASSPPGGSLGYNEQFFGPGTRLTVL.

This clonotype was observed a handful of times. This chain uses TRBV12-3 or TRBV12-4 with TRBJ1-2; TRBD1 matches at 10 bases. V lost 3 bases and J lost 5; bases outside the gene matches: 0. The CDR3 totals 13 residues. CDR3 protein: CASSLGQGYGYTF. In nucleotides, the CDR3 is TGTGCCAGCAGTTTGGGACAGGGGTATGGCTACACCTTC.

The DNA for the CDR3 is TGTGCCAGCAGCAAAAGCAGGGAGGAAGAGACCCAGTACTTC. Encoded protein: CASSKSREEETQYF. This chain connects TRBV13 to TRBJ2-5; D possibly corresponds to TRBD2 (6 bases). The germline V gene encodes CDR1 PRHDT and CDR2 FYEKMQ (reference sequence). This CDR3 contains 14 residues. Between the trimmed V and J ends, which lost 5 bases and 3 bases, there was a span of 13 bases.

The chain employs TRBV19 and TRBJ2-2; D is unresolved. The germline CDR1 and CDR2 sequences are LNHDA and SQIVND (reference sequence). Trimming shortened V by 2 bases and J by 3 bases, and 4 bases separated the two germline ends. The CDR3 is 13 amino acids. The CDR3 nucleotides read TGTGCCAGTAGTATAACGGACACCGGGGAGCTGTTTTTT. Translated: CASSITDTGELFF.

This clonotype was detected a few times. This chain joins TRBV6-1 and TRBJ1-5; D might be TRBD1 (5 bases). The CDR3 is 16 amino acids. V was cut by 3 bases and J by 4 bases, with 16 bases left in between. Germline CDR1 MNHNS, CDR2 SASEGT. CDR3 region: CASSEGRGEVNQPQHF. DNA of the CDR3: TGTGCCAGCAGTGAGGGACGGGGAGAGGTGAATCAGCCCCAGCATTTT.

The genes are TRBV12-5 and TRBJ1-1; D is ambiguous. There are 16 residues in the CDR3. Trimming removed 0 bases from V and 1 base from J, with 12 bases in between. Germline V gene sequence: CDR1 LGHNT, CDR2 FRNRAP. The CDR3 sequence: CASGLVIVEGNTEAFF. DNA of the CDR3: TGTGCTAGTGGTTTGGTAATAGTCGAAGGGAACACTGAAGCTTTCTTT.

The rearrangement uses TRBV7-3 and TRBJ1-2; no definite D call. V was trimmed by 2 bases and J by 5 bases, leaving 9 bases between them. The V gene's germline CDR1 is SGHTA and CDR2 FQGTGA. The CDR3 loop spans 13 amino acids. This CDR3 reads CASSLSTAYGYTF. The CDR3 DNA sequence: TGTGCCAGCAGCTTATCAACGGCGTATGGCTACACCTTC. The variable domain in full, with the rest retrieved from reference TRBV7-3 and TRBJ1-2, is GAGVSQTPSNKVTEKGKYVELRCDPISGHTALYWYRQSLGQGPEFLIYFQGTGAADDSGLPNDRFFAVRPEGSVSTLKIQRTERGDSAVYLCASSLSTAYGYTFGSGTRLTVV.

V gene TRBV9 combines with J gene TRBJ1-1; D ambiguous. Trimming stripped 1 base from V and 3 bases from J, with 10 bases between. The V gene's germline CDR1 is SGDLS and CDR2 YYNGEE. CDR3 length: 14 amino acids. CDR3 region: CASSVLDGYTEAFF. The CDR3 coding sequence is TGTGCCAGCAGCGTACTCGACGGTTACACTGAAGCTTTCTTT.

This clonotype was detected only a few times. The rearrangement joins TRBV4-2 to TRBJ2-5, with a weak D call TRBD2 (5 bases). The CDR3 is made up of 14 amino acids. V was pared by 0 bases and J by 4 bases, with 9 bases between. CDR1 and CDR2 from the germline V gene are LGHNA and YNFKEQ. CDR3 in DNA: TGTGCCAGCAGCCAAGATTACCGGGGAGAGACCCAGTACTTC. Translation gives CASSQDYRGETQYF.

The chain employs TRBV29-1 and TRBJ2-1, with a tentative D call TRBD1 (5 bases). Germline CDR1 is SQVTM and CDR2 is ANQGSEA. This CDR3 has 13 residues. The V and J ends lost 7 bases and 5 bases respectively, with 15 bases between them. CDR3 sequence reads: CSAAPGFHNEQFF. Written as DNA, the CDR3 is TGCAGCGCCGCACCAGGGTTCCACAATGAGCAGTTCTTC.

In DNA, the CDR3 is TGTGCCAGCACCCCGGAGGGGGGCGCGAGGAATTCACCCCTCCACTTT. Translating gives CASTPEGGARNSPLHF. The J gene is TRBJ1-6, the V gene TRBV4-2, with D perhaps matching TRBD1 (6 bases). Trimming took off 7 bases at V and 7 bases at J, with 20 bases between the two ends. The V gene's germline CDR1 is LGHNA and CDR2 YNFKEQ. The CDR3 has 16 amino acids.

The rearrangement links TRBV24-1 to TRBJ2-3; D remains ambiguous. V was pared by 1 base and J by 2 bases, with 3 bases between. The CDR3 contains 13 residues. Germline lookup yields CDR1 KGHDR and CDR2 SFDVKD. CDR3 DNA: TGTGCCACCAGTGATTTCGCCACAGATACGCAGTATTTT. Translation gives CATSDFATDTQYF.

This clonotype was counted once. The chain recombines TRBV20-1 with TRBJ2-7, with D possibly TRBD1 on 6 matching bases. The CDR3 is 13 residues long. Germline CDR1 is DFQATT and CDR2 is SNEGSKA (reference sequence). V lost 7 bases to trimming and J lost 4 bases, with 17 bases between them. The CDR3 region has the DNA TGCAGTGGTAGTGGGCAGGGGTTTTACGAGCAGTACTTC. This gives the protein CSGSGQGFYEQYF.

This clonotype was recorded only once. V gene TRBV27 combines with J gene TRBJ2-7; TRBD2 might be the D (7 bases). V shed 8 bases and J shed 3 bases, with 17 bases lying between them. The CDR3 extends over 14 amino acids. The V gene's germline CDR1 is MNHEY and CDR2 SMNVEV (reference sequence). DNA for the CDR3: TGTGCCAGCTCCCCCCGGGGGGCCTTCTACGAGCAGTACTTC. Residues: CASSPRGAFYEQYF.

Here the CDR3 DNA reads TGTGCCACCAGTGATTCGGCTAGTATTGGCTATGAGCAGTTCTTC. Its translation: CATSDSASIGYEQFF. The chain links TRBV24-1 to TRBJ2-1; D unresolved. Per the germline V gene, CDR1 is KGHDR and CDR2 is SFDVKD. The CDR3 extends over 15 amino acids. Trimming took 2 bases from V and 8 from J, leaving 15 bases between them.

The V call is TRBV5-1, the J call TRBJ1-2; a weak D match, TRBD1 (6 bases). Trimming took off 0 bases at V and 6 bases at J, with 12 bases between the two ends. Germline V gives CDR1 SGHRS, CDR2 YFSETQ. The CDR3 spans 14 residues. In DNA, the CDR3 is TGCGCCAGCAGCTTGGAAGCAGGGGTTGATGGCTACACCTTC. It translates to CASSLEAGVDGYTF.

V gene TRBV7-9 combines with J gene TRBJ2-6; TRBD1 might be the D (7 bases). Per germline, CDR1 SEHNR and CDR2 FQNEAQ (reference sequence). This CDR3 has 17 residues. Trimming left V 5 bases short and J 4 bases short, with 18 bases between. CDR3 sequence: CASSDRQGGNGANVLTF. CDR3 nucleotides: TGTGCCAGCAGCGACAGACAGGGCGGGAACGGGGCCAACGTCCTGACTTTC.

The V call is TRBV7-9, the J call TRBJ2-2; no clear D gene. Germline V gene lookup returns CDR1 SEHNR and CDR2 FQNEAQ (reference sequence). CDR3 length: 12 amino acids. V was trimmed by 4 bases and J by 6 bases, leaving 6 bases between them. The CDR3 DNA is TGTGCCAGCAGCTCAGTTCCCGGGGAGCTGTTTTTT. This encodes CASSSVPGELFF.

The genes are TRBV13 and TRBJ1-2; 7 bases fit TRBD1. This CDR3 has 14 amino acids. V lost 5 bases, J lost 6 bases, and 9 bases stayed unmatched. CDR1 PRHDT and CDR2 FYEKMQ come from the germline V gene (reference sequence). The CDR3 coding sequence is TGTGCCAGCAGCCACAGGGGAGACGTGGATGGCTACACCTTC. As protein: CASSHRGDVDGYTF.

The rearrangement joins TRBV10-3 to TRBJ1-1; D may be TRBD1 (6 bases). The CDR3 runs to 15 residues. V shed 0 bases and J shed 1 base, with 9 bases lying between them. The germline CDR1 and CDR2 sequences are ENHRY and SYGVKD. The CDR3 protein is CAISESVGANTEAFF. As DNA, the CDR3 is TGTGCCATCAGTGAGTCGGTGGGGGCGAACACTGAAGCTTTCTTT.

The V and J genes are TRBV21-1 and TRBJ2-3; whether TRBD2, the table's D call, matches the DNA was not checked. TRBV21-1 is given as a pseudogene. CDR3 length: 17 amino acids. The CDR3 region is CASNRLAGTPSTDTQYF. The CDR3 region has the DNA TGTGCCAGCAACCGACTAGCGGGTACCCCTAGCACAGATACGCAGTATTTT.